A selection of T cell receptor beta chains follows, all from one sample in a study of cytomegalovirus exposure and HLA in healthy donors. Clones were read by immunoSEQ multiplex PCR, and TCRdb kept only the in-frame ones, dropping some. Here the sample spans fewer than 120,000 clones, roughly 90% being singletons. The sequenced sample was PBMCs. These TCRs come from a woman in her twenties or thirties in good health and CMV-seropositive. The CDR3 runs from the conserved cysteine through the conserved F or W. A D gene is named only where the DNA matches it firmly. Expanded clones get a size class; other rows say once, few or many, or leave the size out.

J	V	D	size	CDR3	DNA
TRBJ2-7	TRBV10-2	NA	NA	CASSMTSSSYEQYF	TGCGCCAGCAGCATGACTAGTTCGTCCTACGAGCAGTACTTC
TRBJ2-5	TRBV7-2	TRBD2	NA	CASSPRRLAGGRWETQYF	TGTGCCAGCAGCCCACGGCGTCTAGCGGGGGGGCGATGGGAGACCCAGTACTTC
TRBJ1-3	TRBV7-9	NA	NA	CASSPRGERIGNTIYF	TGTGCCAGCAGCCCCCGGGGGGAGCGTATCGGAAACACCATATATTTT
TRBJ2-5	TRBV28	TRBD2	NA	CASSLGGRFQETQYF	TGTGCCAGCAGTTTGGGCGGGAGATTCCAGGAGACCCAGTACTTC
TRBJ1-3	TRBV5-6	NA	NA	CASSDSSSGNTIYF	TGTGCCAGCAGTGACAGTTCCTCTGGAAACACCATATATTTT
TRBJ1-4	TRBV6-1	NA	NA	CASSEEGGGPPNEKLFF	TGTGCCAGCAGTGAAGAGGGCGGGGGCCCCCCTAATGAAAAACTGTTTTTT
TRBJ2-3	TRBV5-6	TRBD2	NA	CASRLAGGLTDTQYF	TGTGCCAGCAGACTAGCGGGAGGACTCACAGATACGCAGTATTTT
TRBJ1-1	TRBV28	TRBD1	NA	CASSLFTGVTEAFF	TGTGCCAGCAGTTTATTTACAGGGGTCACTGAAGCTTTCTTT
TRBJ2-5	TRBV4-2	TRBD2	NA	CASSPTGLAGQETQYF	TGTGCCAGCAGCCCGACGGGACTAGCGGGGCAAGAGACCCAGTACTTC
TRBJ1-5	TRBV2	TRBD1	few	CASNRQGTVNQPQHF	TGTGCCAGCAACAGACAGGGGACGGTCAATCAGCCCCAGCATTTT
TRBJ2-1	TRBV7-9	TRBD2	NA	CASSLAGRGNEQFF	TGTGCCAGCAGCCTAGCGGGAAGGGGAAATGAGCAGTTCTTC
TRBJ1-6	TRBV7-2	NA	NA	CASSSERSNSPLHF	TGTGCCAGCAGTTCCGAGAGGAGTAATTCACCCCTCCACTTT
TRBJ1-2	TRBV2	NA	once	CATVPRYRANYGYTF	TGTGCCACCGTACCCCGGTACCGAGCTAACTATGGCTACACCTTC
TRBJ1-5	TRBV7-9	NA	once	CASSSTTGNQPQHF	TGTGCCAGCAGCTCGACAACCGGCAATCAGCCCCAGCATTTT
TRBJ1-4	TRBV6-5	TRBD1	NA	CASTNRGQGGEKLFF	TGTGCCAGCACTAACAGGGGACAGGGCGGTGAAAAACTGTTTTTT
TRBJ2-1	TRBV9	TRBD1	NA	CASSETPDRPNNEQFF	TGTGCCAGCAGCGAGACCCCGGACAGGCCAAACAATGAGCAGTTCTTC
TRBJ2-1	TRBV2	TRBD1	NA	CASSSPTAGTASYNEQFF	TGTGCCAGCAGTTCGCCTACGGCCGGGACAGCATCCTACAATGAGCAGTTCTTC
TRBJ1-2	TRBV4-1	TRBD1	few	CASSQGTGDNYGYTF	TGCGCCAGCAGCCAAGGGACAGGGGATAACTATGGCTACACCTTC
TRBJ1-1	TRBV10-3	TRBD1	NA	CAITAQTGGLNTEAFF	TGTGCCATCACCGCTCAGACAGGGGGTTTAAACACTGAAGCTTTCTTT
TRBJ2-7	TRBV5-4	TRBD1	few	CASSPGQGSYEQYF	TGTGCCAGCAGCCCTGGACAGGGCTCCTACGAGCAGTACTTC
TRBJ2-7	TRBV14	NA	NA	CASSQGQGGSYEQYF	TGTGCCAGCAGCCAAGGCCAGGGTGGGTCCTACGAGCAGTACTTC
TRBJ1-2	TRBV5-5	NA	NA	CASSLVKEIYGYTF	TGTGCCAGCAGCTTGGTGAAGGAGATCTATGGCTACACCTTC
TRBJ2-2	TRBV27	TRBD1	NA	CASSLMSGQGLGGAGELFF	TGTGCCAGCAGTTTAATGTCGGGACAGGGCCTCGGTGGGGCCGGGGAGCTGTTTTTT
TRBJ1-2	TRBV19	NA	once	CASSIRSYYGYTF	TGTGCCAGTAGTATTCGGAGTTATTATGGCTACACCTTC
TRBJ2-1	TRBV15	TRBD2	NA	CATSRAGTSGRIGEQFF	TGTGCCACCAGCAGAGCTGGGACTAGCGGGAGAATTGGTGAGCAGTTCTTC
TRBJ2-3	TRBV7-3	TRBD2	NA	CASSLTYSGVTSTDTQYF	TGTGCCAGCAGCTTAACGTACAGCGGGGTTACTAGCACAGATACGCAGTATTTT
TRBJ2-7	TRBV9	TRBD2	NA	CASSRTSTSGHEQYF	TGTGCCAGCAGCCGAACCTCGACTAGCGGCCACGAGCAGTACTTC
TRBJ2-5	TRBV5-4	NA	NA	CASSFGRGETQYF	TGTGCCAGCAGCTTCGGCAGGGGCGAGACCCAGTACTTC
TRBJ1-6	TRBV10-3	TRBD1	NA	CAISQDRGNLPLHF	TGTGCCATCAGCCAAGACAGGGGGAATTTACCCCTCCACTTT
TRBJ1-5	TRBV28	NA	NA	CASSHQGSNQPQHF	TGTGCCAGCAGTCATCAGGGGAGCAATCAGCCCCAGCATTTT
TRBJ2-5	TRBV27	TRBD2	NA	CASSLVVPGLAGKETQYF	TGTGCCAGCAGTTTGGTCGTCCCAGGACTAGCGGGGAAGGAGACCCAGTACTTC
TRBJ1-1	TRBV30	NA	NA	CAWSVFQGKAFF	TGTGCCTGGAGTGTATTTCAGGGAAAAGCTTTCTTT
TRBJ2-7	TRBV7-2	TRBD2	once	CASSWTRGYEQYF	TGTGCCAGCAGCTGGACTAGAGGGTACGAGCAGTACTTC
TRBJ2-3	TRBV6-1	NA	NA	CASNQWFGFTDTQYF	TGTGCCAGCAACCAGTGGTTCGGGTTCACAGATACGCAGTATTTT
TRBJ2-3	TRBV5-1	TRBD2	NA	CASSFTGGPTDTQYF	TGCGCCAGCAGCTTTACGGGAGGGCCGACAGATACGCAGTATTTT
TRBJ2-5	TRBV5-6	TRBD2	NA	CASSKRTSGGLETQYF	TGTGCCAGCAGCAAACGGACTAGCGGGGGTTTAGAGACCCAGTACTTC
TRBJ2-1	TRBV6-5	TRBD2	NA	CASSPPGGYNEQFF	TGTGCCAGCAGCCCCCCGGGAGGTTACAATGAGCAGTTCTTC
TRBJ1-5	TRBV4-1	TRBD1	NA	CASSQGTGSRQPQHF	TGCGCCAGCAGCCAAGGGACAGGGTCTCGTCAGCCCCAGCATTTT
TRBJ2-5	TRBV5-1	NA	NA	CASSATSPRETQYF	TGCGCCAGCAGCGCCACGAGCCCCAGGGAGACCCAGTACTTC
TRBJ2-7	TRBV6-5	TRBD1	NA	CASSYLGRGSGEQYF	TGTGCCAGCAGTTACTTGGGCAGGGGGTCAGGCGAGCAGTACTTC
TRBJ1-6	TRBV5-6	NA	NA	CASSLGGLYNSPLHF	TGTGCCAGCAGCTTGGGAGGACTATATAATTCACCCCTCCACTTT
TRBJ1-1	TRBV4-2	NA	NA	CASSKTGNTEAFF	TGTGCCAGCAGCAAGACAGGGAACACTGAAGCTTTCTTT
TRBJ1-2	TRBV6-1	NA	NA	CASSEDTYGYTF	TGTGCCAGCAGCGAAGACACCTATGGCTACACCTTC
TRBJ1-6	TRBV19	TRBD1	NA	CASSTGQEDSPLHF	TGTGCCAGTAGTACGGGACAGGAGGATTCACCCCTCCACTTT
TRBJ1-6	TRBV5-1	NA	NA	CASSPGTPFYSPLHF	TGCGCCAGCAGCCCCGGGACACCATTCTATTCACCCCTCCACTTT
TRBJ1-1	TRBV11-2	NA	NA	CASSPQSGTEAFF	TGTGCCAGCAGCCCCCAGTCCGGGACTGAAGCTTTCTTT
TRBJ2-2	TRBV11-2	TRBD1	NA	CASSLGGQMNTGELFF	TGTGCCAGCAGCTTAGGGGGACAGATGAACACCGGGGAGCTGTTTTTT
TRBJ1-2	TRBV19	NA	NA	CASSAGTWSGYTF	TGTGCCAGTAGTGCTGGGACTTGGAGTGGCTACACCTTC
TRBJ2-1	TRBV5-6	TRBD1	NA	CASSLFSGGYNEQFF	TGTGCCAGCAGCCTTTTCTCAGGGGGCTACAATGAGCAGTTCTTC
TRBJ2-5	TRBV5-1	NA	NA	CASSLLLGAETQYF	TGCGCCAGCAGCTTGCTGCTGGGGGCAGAGACCCAGTACTTC
TRBJ1-5	TRBV15	NA	NA	CATSRDWAGPDQPQHF	TGTGCCACCAGCAGAGATTGGGCAGGGCCTGATCAGCCCCAGCATTTT
TRBJ2-5	TRBV18	NA	NA	CASSPSGDSETQYF	TGTGCCAGCTCACCAAGTGGGGACTCAGAGACCCAGTACTTC
TRBJ2-7	TRBV5-1	NA	few	CASSISVERREQYF	TGCGCCAGCAGCATCAGCGTGGAAAGGCGAGAGCAGTACTTC